One sample yielded the 11 T cell receptor beta chains listed below, sequenced in a study of blood T cell repertoires in COVID-19. Assay: immunoSEQ multiplex PCR; the TCRdb copy retains only in-frame clones and omits some. The sample has approximately 140,000 clones, about nine tenths seen once; the top ten hold about 10%. The sequencing input was peripheral blood. The receptors come from a man aged 50-59 years with active or convalescent COVID-19.

The chain joins TRBV10-3 to TRBJ2-1, with 7 positions matching TRBD1. Germline V gene lookup returns CDR1 ENHRY and CDR2 SYGVKD. The CDR3 is 15 residues long. V shed 6 bases, J shed 0 bases, and the junction held 5 bases outside the gene matches. The CDR3 protein is CAIRGQSVSYNEQFF. The CDR3, as DNA: TGTGCCATCAGGGGACAGTCGGTCTCCTACAATGAGCAGTTCTTC.

The V call is TRBV19, the J call TRBJ2-6; TRBD2 aligns across 8 bases. Germline trimming cut 2 bases from V and 0 bases from J; bases unmatched to any gene: 6. Germline lookup yields CDR1 LNHDA and CDR2 SQIVND (reference sequence). This CDR3 has 18 residues. CDR3 protein: CASSISPGGYSGANVLTF. Here the CDR3 DNA reads TGTGCCAGTAGTATATCACCGGGAGGGTACTCTGGGGCCAACGTCCTGACTTTC.

J is TRBJ2-3 and V is TRBV24-1; tentative D call: TRBD1 (5 bases). Germline loops: CDR1 KGHDR, CDR2 SFDVKD. Trimming removed 6 bases at V and 4 bases at J, with 13 bases between. The CDR3 is made up of 14 amino acids. CDR3: CATSRRGGADTQYF. The CDR3, as DNA: TGTGCCACCAGTAGAAGGGGTGGCGCAGATACGCAGTATTTT.

Turning to this clone: Germline is not matched at one junction end, which may reflect a read error. This sequence joins TRBV2 and TRBJ2-1; the match to TRBD2 covers 7 bases. The CDR3 runs to 15 residues. Looked up from germline, CDR1 is SNHLY and CDR2 is FYNNEI. The CDR3 is CASSVDGRSSNEQFF. Written as DNA, the CDR3 is TGTGCCAGCAGTGTTGACGGGAGGTCCTCCAATGAGCAGTTCTTC.

This chain connects TRBV16 to TRBJ1-4; no clear D gene. Germline-derived CDR1 and CDR2 are KGHSY and FQNENV. The CDR3 length is 14 residues. Between the trimmed V and J ends, which lost 2 bases and 8 bases, there was a span of 12 bases. This chain's CDR3 is CASSQRSSREKLFF. The CDR3 bases are TGTGCCAGCAGCCAAAGAAGTTCCCGGGAAAAACTGTTTTTT.

The J gene is TRBJ1-4, the V gene TRBV6-5, with D unclear. The V gene lost 6 bases and the J gene lost 7 bases, with 18 bases spanning the gap. Germline V CDR1 and CDR2: MNHEY, SVGAGI. This CDR3 spans 15 amino acids. CDR3 amino acids: CASSYGPPPIEKLFF. In nucleotides, the CDR3 is TGTGCCAGCAGCTACGGGCCCCCGCCCATTGAAAAACTGTTTTTT.

The chain is built from TRBV24-1 and TRBJ1-1, with D possibly TRBD1 on 5 matching bases. V was trimmed by 10 bases and J by 6 bases, leaving 11 bases between them. Germline assignment: CDR1 KGHDR and CDR2 SFDVKD. There are 11 residues in the CDR3. As DNA, the CDR3 is TGTGCCACTCGCAGGGCCGCTGAAGCTTTCTTT. Translating it yields CATRRAAEAFF.

V usage is TRBV6-5 and J usage is TRBJ1-5, with 9 nucleotides matching TRBD1. The CDR3 has 15 amino acids. The ends lost 6 bases at V and 4 bases at J; junction bases unmatched: 7. CDR1 is MNHEY, CDR2 SVGAGI, per germline. The CDR3 reads CASRRGQGWNQPQHF. The CDR3 nucleotides are TGTGCCAGCAGGAGGGGACAGGGATGGAATCAGCCCCAGCATTTT.

The chain employs TRBV25-1 and TRBJ2-3, with no clear D. Deletions cut 7 bases from V and 1 base from J, with 24 bases between. The germline V gene encodes CDR1 MGHDK and CDR2 SYGVNS. CDR3 size: 18 residues. CDR3 DNA sequence: TGTGCCAGCATTAAGTGTCCACAGTTCCGAACTCGCACAGATACGCAGTATTTT. It is translated as CASIKCPQFRTRTDTQYF.

The genes are TRBV6-5 and TRBJ2-3; the match to TRBD2 covers 7 bases. The CDR3 has 13 amino acids. Germline V gene sequence: CDR1 MNHEY, CDR2 SVGAGI. V was pared by 8 bases and J by 4 bases, with 6 bases of the junction left unmatched. The CDR3 DNA is TGTGCCAGCGGTCGGACTAGGTCAGATACGCAGTATTTT. Protein sequence: CASGRTRSDTQYF.

The V gene is TRBV5-1, the J gene TRBJ2-3; TRBD1 matches at 8 bases. Germline CDR1 is SGHRS and CDR2 is YFSETQ. The V segment lost 4 bases and the J segment 0 bases; nucleotides outside the gene matches: 7. This CDR3 has 16 amino acids. CDR3 DNA sequence: TGCGCCAGCAGCCGAGGGACAGGATATAGCACAGATACGCAGTATTTT. This encodes CASSRGTGYSTDTQYF.